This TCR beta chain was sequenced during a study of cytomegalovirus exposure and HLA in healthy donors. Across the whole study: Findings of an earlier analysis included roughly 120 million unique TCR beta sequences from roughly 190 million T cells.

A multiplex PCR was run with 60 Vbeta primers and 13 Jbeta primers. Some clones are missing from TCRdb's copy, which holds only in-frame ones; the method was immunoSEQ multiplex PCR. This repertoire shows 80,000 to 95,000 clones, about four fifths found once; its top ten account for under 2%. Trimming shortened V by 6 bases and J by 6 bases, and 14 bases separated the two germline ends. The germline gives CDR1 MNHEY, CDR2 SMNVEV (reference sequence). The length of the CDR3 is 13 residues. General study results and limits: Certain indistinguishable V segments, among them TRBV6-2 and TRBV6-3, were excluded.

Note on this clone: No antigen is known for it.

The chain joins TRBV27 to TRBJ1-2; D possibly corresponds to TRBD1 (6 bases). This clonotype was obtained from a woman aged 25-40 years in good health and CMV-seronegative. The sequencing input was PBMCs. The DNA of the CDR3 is TGTGCCAGCAGACCCACAGGGAAGGATGGCTACACCTTC. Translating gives CASRPTGKDGYTF.